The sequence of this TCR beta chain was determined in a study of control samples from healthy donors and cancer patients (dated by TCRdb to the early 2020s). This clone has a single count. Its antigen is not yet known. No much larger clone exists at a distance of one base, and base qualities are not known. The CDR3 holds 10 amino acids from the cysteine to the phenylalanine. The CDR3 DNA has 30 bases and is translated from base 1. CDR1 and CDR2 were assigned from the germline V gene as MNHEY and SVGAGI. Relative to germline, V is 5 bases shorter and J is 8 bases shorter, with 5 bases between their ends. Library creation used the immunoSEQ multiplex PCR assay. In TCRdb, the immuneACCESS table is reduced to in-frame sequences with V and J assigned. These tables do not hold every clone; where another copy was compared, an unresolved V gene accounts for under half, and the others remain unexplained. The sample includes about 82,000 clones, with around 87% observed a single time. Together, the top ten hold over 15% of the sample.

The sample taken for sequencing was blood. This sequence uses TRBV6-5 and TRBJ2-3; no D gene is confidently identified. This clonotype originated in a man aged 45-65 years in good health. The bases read TGTGCCAGCAGTCTCGCTACGCAGTATTTT. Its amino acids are CASSLATQYF.